These 20 T cell receptor beta chains were all obtained from the same sample, sequenced in a study of CD8 T cells in Susac syndrome. An amount of RNA that ranged from roughly 0.45 to 1 ug was reverse transcribed with random hexamers. Each CDR3 protein is one row after TCRdb ran MiXCR on the immunoSEQ multiplex PCR reads. The data contain 80,000 or so distinct CDR3 sequences, about 93% of them singletons. The sequenced material came from CD4+ T cells from PBMCs. The source of these receptors is a human donor with Susac syndrome.

The chain couples TRBV28 to TRBJ2-1; 8 nucleotides agree with TRBD1. Germline V gene sequence: CDR1 MDHEN, CDR2 SYDVKM. With V trimmed by 5 bases and J by 5 bases, 8 bases remained unmatched. The length of the CDR3 is 15 residues. CDR3 coding DNA: TGTGCCAGCAGTCAACCCAAGACAGGGGACAATGAGCAGTTCTTC. Encoded protein: CASSQPKTGDNEQFF.

J is TRBJ1-2 and V is TRBV20-1; D is unclear. This CDR3 region has 11 residues. The ends were cut back, 5 bases at V and 8 bases at J, with 12 bases in the middle. Per germline, CDR1 DFQATT and CDR2 SNEGSKA (reference sequence). Here the CDR3 DNA reads TGCAGTGCTTCGGTTTTGAGCGGCTACACCTTC. Translating it yields CSASVLSGYTF.

The chain has TRBV12-3 or TRBV12-4 and TRBJ2-7, with 8 positions matching TRBD1. J was trimmed by 3 bases and V by 4 bases; bases with no gene match: 17. The CDR3 runs to 18 residues. The CDR3 DNA is TGTGCCAGCAGTTCCCTCGCCCTGTTGACAGGGGTTGTCTACGAGCAGTACTTC. Translated: CASSSLALLTGVVYEQYF.

The chain links TRBV3-1 to TRBJ2-5, with D uncertain. The germline CDR1 and CDR2 sequences are LGHDT and YNNKEL (reference sequence). The CDR3 loop spans 13 amino acids. V was pared by 3 bases and J by 4 bases, with 9 bases between. DNA for the CDR3: TGTGCCAGCAGCCATTTAAGGAGAGAGACCCAGTACTTC. Translating it yields CASSHLRRETQYF.

The J gene is TRBJ2-5, the V gene TRBV4-1, with TRBD2 as a possible D gene (7 bases). The CDR3 covers 16 residues. Trimming left V 2 bases short and J 4 bases short, with 17 bases between. Per the germline V gene, CDR1 is MGHRA and CDR2 is YSYEKL. CDR3 loop: CASSQFYGGPGETQYF. The CDR3, as DNA: TGCGCCAGCAGCCAATTTTACGGGGGGCCAGGAGAGACCCAGTACTTC.

The chain couples TRBV7-3 to TRBJ2-2; 9 bases line up with TRBD1. After removal of 5 bases from V and 9 bases from J, the junction contained 4 bases not matched to a gene. CDR1 and CDR2 from the germline V gene are SGHTA and FQGTGA. The CDR3 runs to 13 residues. The CDR3 is CASSQQGAWELFF. The CDR3 region has the DNA TGTGCCAGCAGCCAACAGGGGGCTTGGGAGCTGTTTTTT.

The V gene is TRBV29-1, the J gene TRBJ2-5, with TRBD1 matching 7 bases. The germline gives CDR1 SQVTM, CDR2 ANQGSEA. This CDR3 spans 14 amino acids. J was trimmed by 4 bases and V by 7 bases; bases with no gene match: 12. This CDR3 is CSAALRQGVETQYF. The CDR3, as DNA: TGCAGCGCTGCCCTTAGACAGGGAGTAGAGACCCAGTACTTC.

V gene TRBV7-2 combines with J gene TRBJ2-3, with 10 nucleotides matching TRBD2. V lost 6 bases to trimming and J lost 5 bases; unmatched junction nucleotides: 5. This CDR3 region has 14 residues. Germline V gene data show CDR1 as SGHTA and CDR2 as FQGNSA. The CDR3 sequence: CASRPRLAGDTQYF. CDR3 nucleotides: TGTGCCAGCAGACCGAGACTAGCGGGAGATACGCAGTATTTT.

The J gene is TRBJ2-5, the V gene TRBV6-2 or TRBV6-3; TRBD1 matches 9 bases. V was pared by 6 bases and J by 4 bases, with 3 bases of the junction left unmatched. The CDR3 extends over 13 amino acids. Germline assignment: CDR1 MNHEY and CDR2 SVGEGT. CDR3 loop: CASRQGARETQYF. The DNA for the CDR3 is TGTGCCAGCAGACAGGGGGCGCGAGAGACCCAGTACTTC.

This chain links TRBV12-3 or TRBV12-4 with TRBJ2-6; D possibly corresponds to TRBD1 (6 bases). The CDR3 is 14 amino acids. V was trimmed by 4 bases and J by 2 bases, leaving 6 bases between them. CDR3 nucleotides: TGTGCCAGCAGTTACAGGGCTGGGGCCAACGTCCTGACTTTC. Translated, it gives CASSYRAGANVLTF.

The chain has TRBV20-1 and TRBJ1-2, with TRBD1 identical over 9 bases. Trimming removed 3 bases from V and 3 bases from J; junction bases left unmatched: 5. The germline gives CDR1 DFQATT, CDR2 SNEGSKA (reference sequence). The CDR3 runs to 14 residues. This chain's CDR3 is CSARGTGRHYGYTF. DNA of the CDR3: TGCAGTGCTAGGGGGACAGGGCGGCACTATGGCTACACCTTC.

This chain joins TRBV10-2 and TRBJ2-2; no clear D gene. Trimming removed 0 bases at V and 6 bases at J, with 11 bases between. CDR1 WSHSY and CDR2 SAAADI come from the germline V gene. This CDR3 region has 15 residues. The DNA for the CDR3 is TGCGCCAGCAGTGAGTCGACTCTTGTCTCCGGGGAGCTGTTTTTT. It translates to CASSESTLVSGELFF.

CDR3 region: CASSLLLRGGTGELFF. The CDR3 nucleotides read TGTGCCAGCAGCCTCCTCCTTAGGGGGGGCACCGGGGAGCTGTTTTTT. The genes are TRBV14 and TRBJ2-2, with a weak D call TRBD2 (7 bases). V gave up 4 bases and J gave up 4 bases, with 16 bases separating them. The germline V gene has CDR1 SGHDN and CDR2 FVKESK. This CDR3 is built from 16 residues. The entire variable domain, with the rest obtained from reference TRBV14 and TRBJ2-2, is as follows: EAGVTQFPSHSVIEKGQTVTLRCDPISGHDNLYWYRRVMGKEIKFLLHFVKESKQDESGMPNNRFLAERTGGTYSTLKVQPAELEDSGVYFCASSLLLRGGTGELFFGEGSRLTVL.

V and J are TRBV18 and TRBJ1-1; D is ambiguous. Per germline, CDR1 KGHSH and CDR2 LQKENI. V dropped 0 bases and J dropped 0 bases, with 8 bases sitting between them. The CDR3 totals 15 residues. CDR3 sequence: CASSPPGLMNTEAFF. CDR3 bases: TGTGCCAGCTCACCACCAGGCCTCATGAACACTGAAGCTTTCTTT.

In DNA, the CDR3 is TGTGCCAGCAGTTATAGCGGGAAGAAAAACAATGAGCAGTTCTTC. Protein: CASSYSGKKNNEQFF. This chain uses TRBV6-2 or TRBV6-3 with TRBJ2-1, with TRBD2 matching over 8 bases. Germline trimming cut 3 bases from V and 5 bases from J; bases unmatched to any gene: 6. Germline V lookup: CDR1 MNHEY, CDR2 SVGEGT. The CDR3 has 15 amino acids.

This chain uses TRBV20-1 with TRBJ2-6; D gene uncertain. Germline V gene sequence: CDR1 DFQATT, CDR2 SNEGSKA (reference sequence). V dropped 2 bases and J dropped 2 bases, with 10 bases sitting between them. The CDR3 loop spans 15 amino acids. CDR3: CSARSVTPGANVLTF. CDR3 nucleotides: TGCAGTGCTAGATCGGTTACTCCTGGGGCCAACGTCCTGACTTTC.

The chain has TRBV3-1 and TRBJ2-6; D assignment may be TRBD1 or TRBD2 (5 bases each). The CDR3 extends over 18 amino acids. Germline V gene lookup returns CDR1 LGHDT and CDR2 YNNKEL (reference sequence). V lost 4 bases, J lost 2 bases, and 18 bases lay in between. The CDR3 loop is CASSLTPGPSPGANVLTF. Here the CDR3 DNA reads TGTGCCAGCAGCCTCACCCCGGGACCTTCACCTGGGGCCAACGTCCTGACTTTC.

This chain joins TRBV28 and TRBJ1-5; no clear D. This CDR3 has 14 amino acids. Germline assignment: CDR1 MDHEN and CDR2 SYDVKM. With 7 bases removed from V and 0 bases from J, the gap between germline ends came to 10 bases. The CDR3 spells CASKDPYSNQPQHF. CDR3 DNA: TGTGCCAGCAAGGACCCTTATAGCAATCAGCCCCAGCATTTT.

The chain recombines TRBV20-1 with TRBJ2-5; 13 positions match TRBD2. The CDR3 runs 14 residues. In germline, CDR1 is DFQATT, CDR2 SNEGSKA (reference sequence). J was trimmed by 5 bases and V by 2 bases; bases with no gene match: 2. CDR3 in amino acids: CSARPTSGRETQYF. The CDR3 region has the DNA TGCAGTGCTAGACCGACTAGCGGGAGGGAGACCCAGTACTTC.

The chain recombines TRBV7-9 with TRBJ2-2; D unresolved. This CDR3 is built from 14 residues. Trimming left V 11 bases short and J 1 base short, with 14 bases between. Germline lookup yields CDR1 SEHNR and CDR2 FQNEAQ (reference sequence). This chain's CDR3 is CAAQKEGNTGELFF. As DNA, the CDR3 is TGTGCCGCCCAGAAGGAAGGGAACACCGGGGAGCTGTTTTTT. Using reference TRBV7-9 and TRBJ2-2 for the parts outside the CDR3, the full variable domain is DTGVSQNPRHKITKRGQNVTFRCDPISEHNRLYWYRQTLGQGPEFLTYFQNEAQLEKSRLLSDRFSAERPKGSFSTLEIQRTEQGDSAMYLCAAQKEGNTGELFFGEGSRLTVL.